These T cell receptor beta chains were read from a single sample in a study of T cell repertoires in cytomegalovirus infection. The antigens these receptors bind are not known. TCRdb independently ran MiXCR on the reads; one entry per CDR3 protein. The sample yields fewer than 1,000,000 distinct CDR3 sequences, 31% seen once. The input for sequencing was cultured CD8+ T cells from PBMCs, taken from culture after CMV antigen stimulation. These receptors originate from a human donor in good health (CMV status not recorded). Some clones in this sample may be carry-over from other donors' samples. The CDR3 runs from the conserved cysteine through the conserved F or W. D genes are given only for firm matches. Rows give clone size only sometimes, using once, few, many, or a class for an expanded clone.

d_gene | abundance | j_gene | v_gene | CDR3nt | CDR3aa
NA | once | TRBJ1-2 | TRBV2 | TGTGCCAGCAGTGAATGGGCAGCGTATGGCTACACCTTC | CASSEWAAYGYTF
NA | NA | TRBJ1-2 | TRBV4-3 | TGCGCCAGCAGCCAGGCCCACCTCTCTAACTATGGCTACACCTTC | CASSQAHLSNYGYTF
NA | few | TRBJ2-1 | TRBV7-2 | TGTGCCAGCAGCCTCGATGGGGGGCCGAATGAGCAGTTCTTC | CASSLDGGPNEQFF
NA | NA | TRBJ2-1 | TRBV12-3/TRBV12-4 | TGTGCCAGCAGTTTCGGAGCGTTTGAGCAGTTCTTC | CASSFGAFEQFF
NA | NA | TRBJ1-1 | TRBV7-9 | TGTGCCAGCAGCGTTGGCGGGGGAAATAGGAACACTGAAGCTTTCTTT | CASSVGGGNRNTEAFF
TRBD1 | NA | TRBJ1-6 | TRBV7-6 | TGTGCCAGCAGCTGGACAGGCGGGAGCTCACCCCTCCACTTT | CASSWTGGSSPLHF
NA | NA | TRBJ1-1 | TRBV7-9 | TGTGCCAGCAGCACCTGGGACTGTCCCAGGAACACTGAAGCTTTCTTT | CASSTWDCPRNTEAFF
NA | many | TRBJ2-2 | TRBV7-6 | TGTGCCAGCAGTTCAGCGCCCACCGGGGAGCTGTTTTTT | CASSSAPTGELFF
NA | NA | TRBJ2-2 | TRBV4-1 | TGCGCCAGCAGCCAAAATCACCTTCGTCCCGGGGAGCTGTTTTTT | CASSQNHLRPGELFF
TRBD1 | few | TRBJ1-6 | TRBV27 | TGTGCCAGCAGCGCGACAGGGGAGGTGAATTCACCCCTCCACTTT | CASSATGEVNSPLHF
TRBD2 | NA | TRBJ2-1 | TRBV27 | TGTGCCAGCAGTCCGGGGGGTTACAATAGTGAGCAGTTCTTC | CASSPGGYNSEQFF
TRBD1 | few | TRBJ2-1 | TRBV7-9 | TGTGCCAGCAGCTCGGGACAGGGGCCTTACTCCTACAATGAGCAGTTCTTC | CASSSGQGPYSYNEQFF
NA | NA | TRBJ1-5 | TRBV7-6 | TGTGCCAGCACCCTAAACCGAGGGCCCCAGCATTTT | CASTLNRGPQHF
NA | NA | TRBJ1-1 | TRBV5-5 | TGTGCCAGCAGCTTGGACCACAGGGTCTCTGAAGCTTTCTTT | CASSLDHRVSEAFF
NA | once | TRBJ2-3 | TRBV6-2/TRBV6-3 | TGTGCCAGCAGTTACCCCGGGACCCTAAGTTCAGATACGCAGTATTTT | CASSYPGTLSSDTQYF
NA | NA | TRBJ1-2 | TRBV27 | TGTGCCAGCAGTTTATTAGGGGGTAACTATGGCTACACCTTC | CASSLLGGNYGYTF
NA | NA | TRBJ2-1 | TRBV11-2 | TGTGCCAGCAGCTTAGTTTTTAACAGGCCCGAGAATGAGCAGTTCTTC | CASSLVFNRPENEQFF
TRBD2 | many | TRBJ2-5 | TRBV7-2 | TGTGCCAGCAGCTTAGCGGCGGGGGGGGGGCAAGAGACCCAGTACTTC | CASSLAAGGGQETQYF
TRBD1 | NA | TRBJ1-2 | TRBV2 | TGTGCCAGCAGTGAAGTAGACAGGGTAAACTATGGCTACACCTTC | CASSEVDRVNYGYTF
NA | few | TRBJ2-7 | TRBV29-1 | TGCAGCGTTGAAAAAGGGGCTCCTCGAGGGACCTACGAGCAGTACTTC | CSVEKGAPRGTYEQYF
NA | once | TRBJ2-2 | TRBV7-4 | TGTGCCAGCACGCGCACCGGGCAGGCACCGAACACCGGGGAGCTGTTTTTT | CASTRTGQAPNTGELFF
TRBD1 | few | TRBJ2-1 | TRBV7-9 | TGTGCCAGCAGCCGCAGGGACAGGTCCTACAATGAGCAGTTCTTC | CASSRRDRSYNEQFF
NA | few | TRBJ1-2 | TRBV28 | TGTGCCAGCCTGGGCGGGTATTATGGCTACACCTTC | CASLGGYYGYTF
TRBD2 | NA | TRBJ2-1 | TRBV27 | TGTGCCAGCAGTTTCTCCGGGACTAGTCAAGTCGGGCAGTTCTTC | CASSFSGTSQVGQFF
NA | many | TRBJ2-2 | TRBV7-9 | TGTGCCAGCAGCTCCGACAGGAACACCGGGGAGCTGTTTTTT | CASSSDRNTGELFF
NA | few | TRBJ1-5 | TRBV19 | TGTGCCAGCAATTACGGGGGGAATCAGCCCCAGCATTTT | CASNYGGNQPQHF
TRBD1 | NA | TRBJ1-6 | TRBV19 | TGTGCCAGTAGTCCTCAGGGGGCTTGGAATTCACCCCTCCACTTT | CASSPQGAWNSPLHF
NA | once | TRBJ2-7 | TRBV9 | TGTGCCAGCAGCCTATGGTGGAGCGAGCAGTACTTC | CASSLWWSEQYF
TRBD2 | NA | TRBJ2-2 | TRBV27 | TGTGCCAGCGGGTGGGGGGGGAACACCGGGGAGCTGTTTTTT | CASGWGGNTGELFF
NA | few | TRBJ1-5 | TRBV12-3/TRBV12-4 | TGTGCCAGCAGACCCAGTGGTCAGCCCCAGCATTTT | CASRPSGQPQHF
TRBD1 | few | TRBJ2-1 | TRBV24-1 | TGTGCCACCAGTGATCCCCGGGACAGGGCTTATCTCTACAATGAGCAGTTCTTC | CATSDPRDRAYLYNEQFF
NA | NA | TRBJ1-1 | TRBV28 | TGTGCCAGCGGTCTGGACGACACTGAAGCTTTCTTT | CASGLDDTEAFF
TRBD2 | NA | TRBJ2-1 | TRBV19 | TGTGCCAGTAGTCTAGCGGGGGGGACCCATGAGCAGTTCTTC | CASSLAGGTHEQFF
TRBD2 | NA | TRBJ2-1 | TRBV4-1 | TGCGCCAGCAGCCAAGCCCCACTAGCGGGGGGCTACAATGAGCAGTTCTTC | CASSQAPLAGGYNEQFF
NA | NA | TRBJ1-6 | TRBV27 | TGTGCCAGCACCTTTATGGCAGGCACTCGTAATTCACCCCTCCACTTT | CASTFMAGTRNSPLHF